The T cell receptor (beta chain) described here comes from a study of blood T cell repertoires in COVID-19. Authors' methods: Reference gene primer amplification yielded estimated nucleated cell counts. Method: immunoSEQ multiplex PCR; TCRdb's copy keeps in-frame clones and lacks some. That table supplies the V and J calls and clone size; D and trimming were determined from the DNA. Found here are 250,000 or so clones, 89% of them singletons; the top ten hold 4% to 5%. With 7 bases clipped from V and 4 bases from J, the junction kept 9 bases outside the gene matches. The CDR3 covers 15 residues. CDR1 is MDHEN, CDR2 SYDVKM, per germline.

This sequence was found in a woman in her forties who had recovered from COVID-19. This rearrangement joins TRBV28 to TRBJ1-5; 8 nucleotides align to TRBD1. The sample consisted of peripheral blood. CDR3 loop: CASTDGQGGNQPQHF. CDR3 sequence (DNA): TGTGCCAGCACCGACGGACAGGGCGGAAATCAGCCCCAGCATTTT.